This T cell receptor (beta chain) is from a study of blood T cells in healthy people across ages. V lost 1 base, J lost 2 bases, and 11 bases lay in between. Germline V gene lookup returns CDR1 MNHEY and CDR2 SVGEGT. The CDR3 has 15 amino acids. Isolation recovered at least 6 million PBMCs from every sample. Using a J-beta primer mix together with a sample-barcoded 5' primer, a second PCR was run for about 6 to 12 cycles. With 12 random nucleotides, a template-switch adaptor tagged each individual cDNA molecule. One entry per CDR3 protein results from TCRdb running MiXCR on the 5' RACE reads. The repertoire consists of some 1,000,000 distinct CDR3 sequences, with approximately 25% occurring once and the leading ten covering 0.65% to 0.75%. A few counts support this clonotype. This sample was shared with a second study, whose subject was T cells of mothers and their children.

The chain recombines TRBV6-2 or TRBV6-3 with TRBJ2-5; tentative D call: TRBD2 (5 bases). Sequencing input: blood. The source of this sequence is a girl aged 2-10 years in good health. CDR3 protein: CASSYFRPGQETQYF. The DNA for the CDR3 is TGTGCCAGCAGTTACTTCAGGCCGGGGCAAGAGACCCAGTACTTC.